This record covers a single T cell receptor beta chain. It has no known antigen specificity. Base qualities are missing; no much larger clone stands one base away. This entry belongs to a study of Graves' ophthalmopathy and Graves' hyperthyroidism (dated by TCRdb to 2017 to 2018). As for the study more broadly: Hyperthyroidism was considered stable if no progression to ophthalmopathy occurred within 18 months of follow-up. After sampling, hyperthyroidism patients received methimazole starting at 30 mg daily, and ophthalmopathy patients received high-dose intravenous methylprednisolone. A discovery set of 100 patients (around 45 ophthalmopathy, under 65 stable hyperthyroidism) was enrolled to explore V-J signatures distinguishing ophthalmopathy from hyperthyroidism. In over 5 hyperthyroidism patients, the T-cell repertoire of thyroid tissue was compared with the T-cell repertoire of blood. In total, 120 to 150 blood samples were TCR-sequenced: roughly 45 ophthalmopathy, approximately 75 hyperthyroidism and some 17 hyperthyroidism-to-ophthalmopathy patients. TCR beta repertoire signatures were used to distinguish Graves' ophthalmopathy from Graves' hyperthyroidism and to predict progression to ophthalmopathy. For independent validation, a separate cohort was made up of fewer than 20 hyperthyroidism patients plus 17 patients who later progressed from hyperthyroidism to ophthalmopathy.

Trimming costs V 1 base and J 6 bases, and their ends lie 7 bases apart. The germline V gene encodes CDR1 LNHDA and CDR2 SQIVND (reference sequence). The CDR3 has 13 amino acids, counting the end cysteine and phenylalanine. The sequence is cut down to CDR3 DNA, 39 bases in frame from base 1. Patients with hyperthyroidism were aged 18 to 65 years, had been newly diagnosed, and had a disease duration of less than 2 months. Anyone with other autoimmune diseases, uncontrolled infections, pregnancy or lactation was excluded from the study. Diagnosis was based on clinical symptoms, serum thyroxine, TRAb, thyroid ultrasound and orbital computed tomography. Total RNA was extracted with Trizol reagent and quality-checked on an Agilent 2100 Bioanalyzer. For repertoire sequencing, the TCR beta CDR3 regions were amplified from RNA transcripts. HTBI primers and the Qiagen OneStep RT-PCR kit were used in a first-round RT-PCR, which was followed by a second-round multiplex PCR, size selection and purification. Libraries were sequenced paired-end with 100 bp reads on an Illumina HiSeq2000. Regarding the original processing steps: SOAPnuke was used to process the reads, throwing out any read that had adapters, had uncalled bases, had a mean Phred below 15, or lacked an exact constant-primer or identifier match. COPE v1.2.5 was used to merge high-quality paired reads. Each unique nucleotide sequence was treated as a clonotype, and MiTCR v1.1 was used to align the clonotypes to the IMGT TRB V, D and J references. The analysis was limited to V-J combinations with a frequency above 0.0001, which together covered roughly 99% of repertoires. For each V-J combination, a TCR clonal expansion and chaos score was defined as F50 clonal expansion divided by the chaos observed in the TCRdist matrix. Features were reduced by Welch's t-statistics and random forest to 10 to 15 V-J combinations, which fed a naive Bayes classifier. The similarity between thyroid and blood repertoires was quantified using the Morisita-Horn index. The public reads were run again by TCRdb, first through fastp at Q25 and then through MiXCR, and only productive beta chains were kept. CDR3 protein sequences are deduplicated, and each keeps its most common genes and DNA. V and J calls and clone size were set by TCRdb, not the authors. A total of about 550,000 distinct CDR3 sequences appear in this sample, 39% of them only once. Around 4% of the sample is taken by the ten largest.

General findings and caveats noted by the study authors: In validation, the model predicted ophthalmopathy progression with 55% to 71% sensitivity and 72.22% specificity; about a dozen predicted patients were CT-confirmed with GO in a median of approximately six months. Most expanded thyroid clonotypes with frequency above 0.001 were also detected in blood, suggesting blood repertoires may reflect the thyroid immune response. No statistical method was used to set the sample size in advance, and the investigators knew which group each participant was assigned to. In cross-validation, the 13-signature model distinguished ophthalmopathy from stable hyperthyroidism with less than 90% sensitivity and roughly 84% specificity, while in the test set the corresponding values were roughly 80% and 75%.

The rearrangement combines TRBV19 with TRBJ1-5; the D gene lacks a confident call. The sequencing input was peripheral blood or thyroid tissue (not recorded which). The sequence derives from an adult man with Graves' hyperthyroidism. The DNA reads TGTGCCAGTAGTATAGGGAGTGGTCAGCCCCAGCATTTT. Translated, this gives CASSIGSGQPQHF. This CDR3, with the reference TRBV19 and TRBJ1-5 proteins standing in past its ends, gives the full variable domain DGGITQSPKYLFRKEGQNVTLSCEQNLNHDAMYWYRQDPGQGLRLIYYSQIVNDFQKGDIAEGYSVSREKKESFPLTVTSAQKNPTAFYLCASSIGSGQPQHFGDGTRLSIL.